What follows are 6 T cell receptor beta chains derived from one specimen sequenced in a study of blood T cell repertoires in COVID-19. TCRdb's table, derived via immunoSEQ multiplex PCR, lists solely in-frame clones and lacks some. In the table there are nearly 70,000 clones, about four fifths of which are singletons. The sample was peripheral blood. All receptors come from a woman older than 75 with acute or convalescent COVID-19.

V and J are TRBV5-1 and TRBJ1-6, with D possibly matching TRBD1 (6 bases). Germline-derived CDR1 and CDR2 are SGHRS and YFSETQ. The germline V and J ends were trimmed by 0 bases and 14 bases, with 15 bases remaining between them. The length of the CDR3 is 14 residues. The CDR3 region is CASSLAGRGSSLHF. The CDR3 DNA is TGCGCCAGCAGCTTGGCGGGCAGGGGTTCGTCCCTCCACTTT.

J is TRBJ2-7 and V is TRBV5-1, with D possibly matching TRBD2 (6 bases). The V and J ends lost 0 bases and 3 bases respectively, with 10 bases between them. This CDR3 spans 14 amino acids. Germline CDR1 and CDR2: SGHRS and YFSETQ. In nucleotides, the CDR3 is TGCGCCAGCAGCTTGGTTGTGGGGGGCTACGAGCAGTACTTC. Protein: CASSLVVGGYEQYF. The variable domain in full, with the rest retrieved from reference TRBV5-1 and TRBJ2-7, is KAGVTQTPRYLIKTRGQQVTLSCSPISGHRSVSWYQQTPGQGLQFLFEYFSETQRNKGNFPGRFSGRQFSNSRSEMNVSTLELGDSALYLCASSLVVGGYEQYFGPGTRLTVT.

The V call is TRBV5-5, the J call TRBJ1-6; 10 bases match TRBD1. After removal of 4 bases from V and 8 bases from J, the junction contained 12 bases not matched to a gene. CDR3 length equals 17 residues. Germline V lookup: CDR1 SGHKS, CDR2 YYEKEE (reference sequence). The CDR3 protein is CASSRDRGGGGHSPLHF. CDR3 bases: TGTGCCAGCAGCCGGGACAGGGGTGGCGGAGGACATTCACCCCTCCACTTT.

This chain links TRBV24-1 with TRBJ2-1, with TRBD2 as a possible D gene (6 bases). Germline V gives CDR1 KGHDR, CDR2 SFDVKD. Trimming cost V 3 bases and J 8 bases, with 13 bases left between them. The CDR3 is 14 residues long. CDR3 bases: TGTGCCACCAGTGATATCGGGGGTACAGATGAGCAGTTCTTC. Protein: CATSDIGGTDEQFF.

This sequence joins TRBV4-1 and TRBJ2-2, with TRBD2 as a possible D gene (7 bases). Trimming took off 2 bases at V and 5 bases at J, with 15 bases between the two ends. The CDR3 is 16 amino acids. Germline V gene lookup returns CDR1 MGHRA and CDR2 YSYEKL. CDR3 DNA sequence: TGCGCCAGCAGCCAAATATGGGGGGGGCCGACCGGGGAGCTGTTTTTT. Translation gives CASSQIWGGPTGELFF.

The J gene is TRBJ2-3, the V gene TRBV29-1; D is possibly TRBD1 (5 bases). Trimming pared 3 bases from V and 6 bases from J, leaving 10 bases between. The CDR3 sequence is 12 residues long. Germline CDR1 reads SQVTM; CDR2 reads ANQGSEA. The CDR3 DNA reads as TGCAGCGTTGAGACAGTGAGGGATACGCAGTATTTT. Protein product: CSVETVRDTQYF.